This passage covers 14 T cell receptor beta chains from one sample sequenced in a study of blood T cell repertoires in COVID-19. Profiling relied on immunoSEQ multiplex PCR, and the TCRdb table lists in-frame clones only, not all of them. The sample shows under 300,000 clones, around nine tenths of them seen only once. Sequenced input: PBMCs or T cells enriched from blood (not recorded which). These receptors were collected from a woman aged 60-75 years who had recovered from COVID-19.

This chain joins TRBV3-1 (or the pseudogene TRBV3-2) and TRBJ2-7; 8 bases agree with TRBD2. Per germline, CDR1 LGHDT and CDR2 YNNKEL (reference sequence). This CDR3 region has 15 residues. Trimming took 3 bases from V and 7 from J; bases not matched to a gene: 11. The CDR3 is CASSQYGAGAGEQYF. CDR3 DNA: TGTGCCAGCAGCCAGTATGGAGCGGGGGCTGGGGAGCAGTACTTC.

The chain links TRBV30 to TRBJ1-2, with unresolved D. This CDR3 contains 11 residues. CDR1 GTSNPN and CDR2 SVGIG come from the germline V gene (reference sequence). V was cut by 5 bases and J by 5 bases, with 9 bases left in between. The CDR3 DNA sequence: TGTGCCTGGGACGCCGGGTATGGCTACACCTTC. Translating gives CAWDAGYGYTF.

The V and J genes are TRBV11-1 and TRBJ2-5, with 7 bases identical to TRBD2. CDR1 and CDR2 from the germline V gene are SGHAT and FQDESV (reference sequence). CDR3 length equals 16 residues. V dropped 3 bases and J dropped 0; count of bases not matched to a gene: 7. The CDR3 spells CASSFSSGAYQETQYF. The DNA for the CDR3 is TGTGCCAGCAGCTTTTCTAGCGGCGCGTACCAAGAGACCCAGTACTTC.

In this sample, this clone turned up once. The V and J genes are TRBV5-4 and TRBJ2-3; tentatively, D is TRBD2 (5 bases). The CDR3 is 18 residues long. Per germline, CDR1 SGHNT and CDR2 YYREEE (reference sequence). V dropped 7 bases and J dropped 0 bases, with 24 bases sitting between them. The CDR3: CASGRTPPAEVSTDTQYF. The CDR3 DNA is TGTGCCAGCGGACGGACCCCACCGGCGGAGGTTAGCACAGATACGCAGTATTTT.

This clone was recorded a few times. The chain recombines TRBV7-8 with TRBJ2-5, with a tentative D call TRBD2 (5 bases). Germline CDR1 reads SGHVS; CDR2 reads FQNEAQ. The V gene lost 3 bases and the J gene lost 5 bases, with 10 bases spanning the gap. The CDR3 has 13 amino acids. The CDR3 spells CASSFTRVETQYF. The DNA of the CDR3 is TGTGCCAGCAGCTTTACGAGGGTGGAGACCCAGTACTTC.

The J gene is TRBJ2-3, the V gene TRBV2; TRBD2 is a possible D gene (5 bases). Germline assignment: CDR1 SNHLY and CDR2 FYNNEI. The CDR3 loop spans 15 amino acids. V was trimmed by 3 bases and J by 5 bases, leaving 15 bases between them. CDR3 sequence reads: CASSDSGSYGDTQYF. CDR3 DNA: TGTGCCAGCAGTGATTCGGGGTCCTACGGAGATACGCAGTATTTT. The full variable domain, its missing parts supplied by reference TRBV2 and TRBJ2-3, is EPEVTQTPSHQVTQMGQEVILRCVPISNHLYFYWYRQILGQKVEFLVSFYNNEISEKSEIFDDQFSVERPDGSNFTLKIRSTKLEDSAMYFCASSDSGSYGDTQYFGPGTRLTVL.

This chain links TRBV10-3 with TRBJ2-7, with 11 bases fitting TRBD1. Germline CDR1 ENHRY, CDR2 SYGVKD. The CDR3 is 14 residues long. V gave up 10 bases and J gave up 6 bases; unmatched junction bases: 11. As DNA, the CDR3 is TGTGCCAACGCACCTGGACAGGGGGCAACCGAGCAGTACTTC. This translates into CANAPGQGATEQYF.

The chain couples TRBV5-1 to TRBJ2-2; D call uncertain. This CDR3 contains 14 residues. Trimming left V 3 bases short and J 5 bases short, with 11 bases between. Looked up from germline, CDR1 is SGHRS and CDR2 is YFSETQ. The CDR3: CASSSLFDTGELFF. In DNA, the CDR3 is TGCGCCAGCAGCTCGCTATTCGATACCGGGGAGCTGTTTTTT.

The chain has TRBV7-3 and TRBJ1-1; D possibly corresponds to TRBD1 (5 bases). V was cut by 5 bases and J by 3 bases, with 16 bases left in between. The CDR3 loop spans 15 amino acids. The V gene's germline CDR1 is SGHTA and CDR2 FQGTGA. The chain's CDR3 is CASSPDLGGDTEAFF. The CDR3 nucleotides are TGTGCCAGCAGCCCCGACCTAGGAGGGGACACTGAAGCTTTCTTT.

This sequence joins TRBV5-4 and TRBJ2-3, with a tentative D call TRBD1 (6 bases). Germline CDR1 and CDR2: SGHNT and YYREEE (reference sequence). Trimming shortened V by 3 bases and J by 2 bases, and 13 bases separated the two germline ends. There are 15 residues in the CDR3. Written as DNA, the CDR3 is TGTGCCAGCAGCTGGGACAAACTAATCACAGATACGCAGTATTTT. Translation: CASSWDKLITDTQYF.

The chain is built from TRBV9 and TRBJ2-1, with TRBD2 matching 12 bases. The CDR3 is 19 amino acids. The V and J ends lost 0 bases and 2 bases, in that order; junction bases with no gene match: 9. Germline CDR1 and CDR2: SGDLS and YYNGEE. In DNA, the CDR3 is TGTGCCAGCAGCGTAGCCCTAGCGGGGGGGTCGTACGCCTACAATGAGCAGTTCTTC. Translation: CASSVALAGGSYAYNEQFF.

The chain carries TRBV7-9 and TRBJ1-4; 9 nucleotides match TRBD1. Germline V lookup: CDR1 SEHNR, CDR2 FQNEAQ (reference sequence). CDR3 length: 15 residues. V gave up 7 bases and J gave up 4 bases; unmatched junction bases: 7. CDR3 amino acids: CASTLGQGYNEKLFF. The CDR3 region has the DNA TGTGCCAGCACCCTGGGACAGGGCTATAATGAAAAACTGTTTTTT.

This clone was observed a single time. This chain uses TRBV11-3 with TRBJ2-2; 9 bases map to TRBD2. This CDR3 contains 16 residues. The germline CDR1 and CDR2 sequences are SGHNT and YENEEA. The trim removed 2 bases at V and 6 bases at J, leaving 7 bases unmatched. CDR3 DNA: TGTGCCAGCAGCTTATTGGCGGGGGGGCCTTCCGGGGAGCTGTTTTTT. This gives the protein CASSLLAGGPSGELFF.

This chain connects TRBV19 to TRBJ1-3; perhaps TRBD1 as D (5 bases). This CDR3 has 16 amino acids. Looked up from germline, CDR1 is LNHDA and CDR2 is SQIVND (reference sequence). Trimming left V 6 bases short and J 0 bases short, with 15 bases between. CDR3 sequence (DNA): TGTGCCAGTAGCTGGGAGGGGATTTCCTCTGGAAACACCATATATTTT. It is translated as CASSWEGISSGNTIYF.